This is a list of T cell receptor beta chains from one sample in a study of cytomegalovirus exposure and HLA in healthy donors. The table came from immunoSEQ multiplex PCR; TCRdb's copy has only in-frame clones and leaves some out. The repertoire includes around 94,000 clones, 70% to 85% of them detected once, and approximately 10% sits in the top ten. Material: PBMCs. The receptors were sampled from a human donor in good health. CDR3s include the opening cysteine and the closing phenylalanine or tryptophan. D genes are given only for firm matches. Clone size is stated in some rows and not others, as once, few, many or a class when expanded.

CDR3aa: CASSTTGQGFNQPQHF
CDR3nt: TGTGCCAGCAGCACCACCGGACAGGGATTCAATCAGCCCCAGCATTTT
d_gene: TRBD1
j_gene: TRBJ1-5
v_gene: TRBV7-9
abundance: .

CDR3aa: CASSIAGLPNEQFF
CDR3nt: TGTGCCAGTAGTATAGCGGGACTTCCAAATGAGCAGTTCTTC
d_gene: .
j_gene: TRBJ2-1
v_gene: TRBV19
abundance: few

CDR3aa: CASSRGDTRNTEAFF
CDR3nt: TGCGCCAGCAGCCGGGGGGACACCCGGAACACTGAAGCTTTCTTT
d_gene: .
j_gene: TRBJ1-1
v_gene: TRBV5-1
abundance: .

CDR3aa: CASSPGTSGYEQYF
CDR3nt: TGTGCCAGCAGCCCCGGGACTAGCGGATACGAGCAGTACTTC
d_gene: TRBD2
j_gene: TRBJ2-7
v_gene: TRBV9
abundance: .

CDR3aa: CASSESVRGVEKLFF
CDR3nt: TGTGCCAGCAGTGAATCTGTTCGAGGTGTAGAAAAACTGTTTTTT
d_gene: .
j_gene: TRBJ1-4
v_gene: TRBV2
abundance: .

CDR3aa: CASKEREYTYNEQFF
CDR3nt: TGTGCCAGCAAGGAGCGGGAGTACACCTACAATGAGCAGTTCTTC
d_gene: TRBD2
j_gene: TRBJ2-1
v_gene: TRBV27
abundance: .

CDR3aa: CASSLSGTYNGKLFF
CDR3nt: TGTGCCAGCAGCTTAAGCGGGACTTATAATGGAAAACTGTTTTTT
d_gene: .
j_gene: TRBJ1-4
v_gene: TRBV7-2
abundance: .

CDR3aa: CASSPRGQLNTEAFF
CDR3nt: TGTGCCAGCAGCCCCCGAGGACAGCTGAACACTGAAGCTTTCTTT
d_gene: .
j_gene: TRBJ1-1
v_gene: TRBV7-9
abundance: .

CDR3aa: CASSSDRVSYEQYF
CDR3nt: TGTGCCAGCAGCTCGGACAGGGTCTCCTACGAGCAGTACTTC
d_gene: TRBD1
j_gene: TRBJ2-7
v_gene: TRBV7-8
abundance: .

CDR3aa: CASRTGSNYGYTF
CDR3nt: TGTGCCAGCAGGACTGGATCTAACTATGGCTACACCTTC
d_gene: .
j_gene: TRBJ1-2
v_gene: TRBV6-5
abundance: once

CDR3aa: CATSRGGQGRTDTQYF
CDR3nt: TGTGCCACCAGCAGAGGCGGACAGGGACGCACAGATACGCAGTATTTT
d_gene: TRBD1
j_gene: TRBJ2-3
v_gene: TRBV15
abundance: .

CDR3aa: CASSVSGADTQYF
CDR3nt: TGTGCCAGCAGCGTAAGCGGGGCAGATACGCAGTATTTT
d_gene: TRBD2
j_gene: TRBJ2-3
v_gene: TRBV6-1
abundance: .

CDR3aa: CASSSPSGVGGNEQFF
CDR3nt: TGCGCCAGCAGCTCTCCTAGCGGCGTGGGGGGGAATGAGCAGTTCTTC
d_gene: TRBD2
j_gene: TRBJ2-1
v_gene: TRBV4-1
abundance: .

CDR3aa: CASSQSTAGEQFF
CDR3nt: TGCGCCAGCAGCCAAAGTACAGCAGGTGAGCAGTTCTTC
d_gene: .
j_gene: TRBJ2-1
v_gene: TRBV4-3
abundance: .

CDR3aa: CASSGALRGTEAFF
CDR3nt: TGTGCCAGCAGTGGGGCACTCAGGGGCACTGAAGCTTTCTTT
d_gene: .
j_gene: TRBJ1-1
v_gene: TRBV2
abundance: .

CDR3aa: CSVVKGSTDTQYF
CDR3nt: TGCAGCGTAGTCAAGGGGAGCACAGATACGCAGTATTTT
d_gene: .
j_gene: TRBJ2-3
v_gene: TRBV29-1
abundance: .